The clone carrying this T cell receptor beta chain was counted only a few times. Its antigen is unknown. The V and J ends lost 3 bases and 5 bases respectively, with 13 bases between them. The CDR3 length is 15 residues. These data come from a study of T-cell reconstitution after alpha-beta-depleted transplantation in children. The study, taken as a whole, reports: Newly produced T cells mostly accounted for T-cell counts and diversity one year post-transplant. The origin of alpha-beta T cells about two months after transplant was reportedly several hundred expanded graft clones. After transplant, high TCRbeta diversity at day 60 in some patients arose from surviving recipient T cells and thymic progenitors.

TCRbeta library preparation incorporated unique molecular identifiers. TCRdb called the PCR reads again in MiXCR, with one record for every CDR3 protein. The data contain fewer than 750,000 distinct CDR3 sequences, 20% to 25% of them singletons. The chain is built from TRBV12-3 or TRBV12-4 and TRBJ2-2, with no clear D. This sample comprised PBMCs, mostly from graft donor cells, obtained 360 days after TCRalphabeta/CD19-depleted stem cell transplant. The sequence was collected from a boy younger than two who had a stem cell transplant for acute myeloid leukemia, so the T cells may come from the graft donor. This chain's CDR3 is CASSFALIGTGELFF. The CDR3 coding sequence is TGTGCCAGCAGTTTCGCCCTTATAGGGACCGGGGAGCTGTTTTTT.